A selection of T cell receptor beta chains follows, all from one sample in a study of T cell responses to AZD1222 COVID-19 vaccine. TCRdb's table, derived via immunoSEQ multiplex PCR, lists solely in-frame clones and lacks some. The top ten hold roughly 44% of the sample, which has 85,000 to 110,000 clones, 90% to 95% seen once. The sequencing used peripheral blood, collected on day 0 of AZD1222 vaccination. The receptors were sampled from an adult in good health. Each CDR3 is given with its conserved first and last residue. The D gene is left open where the match is weak.

TRBV18,.,TRBJ1-5,CASSRTENSNQPQHF,TGTGCCAGCTCTCGCACGGAGAATAGCAATCAGCCCCAGCATTTT
TRBV7-8,.,TRBJ2-1,CASSSARLRNEQFF,TGTGCCAGCAGCTCGGCCCGACTGAGAAATGAGCAGTTCTTC
TRBV19,TRBD1,TRBJ1-5,CASSMDRASNQPQHF,TGTGCCAGTAGTATGGACAGGGCGAGCAATCAGCCCCAGCATTTT
TRBV6-1,TRBD1,TRBJ1-5,CASSERPGQGAQPQHF,TGTGCCAGCAGTGAAAGACCGGGACAGGGGGCCCAGCCCCAGCATTTT
TRBV7-3,.,TRBJ2-1,CASSLVGPNPYNEQFF,TGTGCCAGCAGCTTAGTAGGGCCGAACCCCTACAATGAGCAGTTCTTC
TRBV10-3,TRBD1,TRBJ2-1,CAISGTGINEQFF,TGTGCCATCAGTGGGACAGGGATCAATGAGCAGTTCTTC
TRBV5-8,.,TRBJ1-2,CASSLLADDYGYTF,TGTGCCAGCAGCTTGCTGGCAGACGACTATGGCTACACCTTC
TRBV7-8,TRBD1,TRBJ1-2,CASSRNRTGGLSGTF,TGTGCCAGCAGCCGGAATCGGACAGGGGGGTTGTCTGGCACCTTC
TRBV6-2/TRBV6-3,.,TRBJ2-3,CASSYGGRRSTDTQYF,TGTGCCAGCAGTTATGGTGGTAGAAGGTCGACAGATACGCAGTATTTT
TRBV18,.,TRBJ2-5,CASSLITGKETQYF,TGTGCCAGCTCACTTATTACAGGGAAAGAGACCCAGTACTTC
TRBV5-8,TRBD1,TRBJ1-5,CASSGGGAGQPQHF,TGTGCCAGCAGCGGAGGGGGCGCGGGGCAGCCCCAGCATTTT
TRBV18,TRBD1,TRBJ2-7,CASSPGQGGEQYF,TGTGCCAGCTCACCTGGACAGGGTGGCGAGCAGTACTTC
TRBV6-5,.,TRBJ1-4,CASSYNRDEKLFF,TGTGCCAGCAGTTACAACAGGGATGAAAAACTGTTTTTT
TRBV7-9,TRBD2,TRBJ2-3,CASSLGRGLATDTQYF,TGTGCCAGCAGCTTAGGAAGAGGACTAGCGACAGATACGCAGTATTTT
TRBV7-6,.,TRBJ2-1,CASSLVWYNEQFF,TGTGCCAGCAGCTTAGTCTGGTACAATGAGCAGTTCTTC
TRBV27,TRBD2,TRBJ2-1,CASSFSGRNNEQFF,TGTGCCAGCAGTTTTAGCGGGCGCAACAATGAGCAGTTCTTC
TRBV5-1,TRBD2,TRBJ2-7,CASSLVAGVYEQYF,TGCGCCAGCAGCTTGGTCGCGGGAGTCTACGAGCAGTACTTC
TRBV10-2,TRBD1,TRBJ1-5,CASTAGTADGAQHF,TGCGCCAGCACCGCCGGGACAGCAGATGGTGCCCAGCATTTT